The 24 T cell receptor beta chains below were found in one sample sequenced in a study of T cell repertoires and Cas9 in healthy adults. The method was immunoSEQ multiplex PCR; TCRdb's version includes in-frame clones alone and lacks a portion of them. Of about 15,000 clones listed, 80% to 90% were seen once; the top ten hold approximately 1.6%. Sequencing was performed on Tregs (CD4+, CD25+, CD127-, CD137-, CD154-) from PBMCs; culture status not recorded. The receptors stem from a human donor in good health.

This chain joins TRBV7-2 and TRBJ2-1; D possibly matches TRBD1 or TRBD2 (6 bases each). The CDR3 runs 14 residues. The ends were cut back, 5 bases at V and 4 bases at J, with 12 bases in the middle. Germline CDR1 and CDR2: SGHTA and FQGNSA. Written as DNA, the CDR3 is TGTGCCAGCAGCCCGGGGGCGGCTTACAATGAGCAGTTCTTC. Translated: CASSPGAAYNEQFF.

The V gene is TRBV13, the J gene TRBJ2-2; D may be TRBD1 or TRBD2 (5 bases each). This CDR3 spans 18 amino acids. Per germline, CDR1 PRHDT and CDR2 FYEKMQ (reference sequence). Trimming removed 5 bases from V and 7 bases from J, with 26 bases in between. The CDR3 protein is CASSQIGHGGSLVGELFF. The CDR3 bases are TGTGCCAGCAGCCAGATCGGACATGGGGGATCCCTGGTCGGGGAGCTGTTTTTT.

The chain joins TRBV7-8 to TRBJ1-1; D ambiguous. The V gene's germline CDR1 is SGHVS and CDR2 FQNEAQ. CDR3 length: 14 amino acids. Trimming removed 2 bases from V and 0 bases from J, with 7 bases in between. In nucleotides, the CDR3 is TGTGCCAGCAGCTTATTTGGGTTGAACACTGAAGCTTTCTTT. Amino acids: CASSLFGLNTEAFF.

This clone was seen a handful of times. V gene TRBV7-2 combines with J gene TRBJ2-3; 7 positions agree with TRBD2. V was clipped by 3 bases and J by 6 bases; unmatched bases: 12. There are 16 residues in the CDR3. CDR1 SGHTA and CDR2 FQGNSA come from the germline V gene. The CDR3 loop reads CASSLTGTTFTDTQYF. CDR3 sequence (DNA): TGTGCCAGCAGCTTGACGGGGACTACCTTCACCGATACGCAGTATTTT.

The chain joins TRBV7-2 to TRBJ2-1; 9 nucleotides align to TRBD2. V was clipped by 4 bases and J by 13 bases; unmatched bases: 8. Germline V gives CDR1 SGHTA, CDR2 FQGNSA. The length of the CDR3 is 13 residues. The CDR3, as DNA: TGTGCCAGCAGCTGGGGGGCTAGCGGGGATCAGTTCTTC. It is translated as CASSWGASGDQFF.

The chain joins TRBV6-5 to TRBJ1-4; 7 bases agree with TRBD1. The germline gives CDR1 MNHEY, CDR2 SVGAGI. After removal of 7 bases from V and 8 bases from J, the junction contained 13 bases not matched to a gene. The CDR3 loop spans 15 amino acids. Here the CDR3 reads CASKADRSAVEKLFF. CDR3 coding DNA: TGTGCCAGCAAAGCGGACAGGTCGGCTGTCGAAAAACTGTTTTTT.

The J gene is TRBJ1-6, the V gene TRBV7-9, with TRBD1 matching 10 bases. Trimming took 5 bases from V and 8 from J; bases not matched to a gene: 6. From germline, CDR1 is SEHNR and CDR2 FQNEAQ (reference sequence). The length of the CDR3 is 15 residues. This chain's CDR3 is CASSRDRGHDSPLHF. DNA of the CDR3: TGTGCCAGCAGCCGAGACAGGGGGCATGATTCACCCCTCCACTTT.

The chain employs TRBV7-2 and TRBJ2-1, with 11 bases lining up with TRBD2. V dropped 5 bases and J dropped 13; count of bases not matched to a gene: 7. This CDR3 is 13 amino acids long. In germline, CDR1 is SGHTA, CDR2 FQGNSA. Here the CDR3 reads CASSKGLAGDQFF. The CDR3 nucleotides are TGTGCCAGCAGCAAAGGACTAGCGGGCGACCAGTTCTTC.

The V call is TRBV29-1, the J call TRBJ2-2; no definite D call. CDR3 size: 14 residues. V was cut by 3 bases and J by 2 bases, with 10 bases left in between. Germline lookup yields CDR1 SQVTM and CDR2 ANQGSEA. CDR3 DNA: TGCAGCGTTGATGGTCCAGAAAACACCGGGGAGCTGTTTTTT. It translates to CSVDGPENTGELFF.

The rearrangement links TRBV7-9 to TRBJ2-2; the D gene is possibly TRBD1 (6 bases). Germline CDR1 is SEHNR and CDR2 is FQNEAQ (reference sequence). The CDR3 is made up of 15 amino acids. V lost 5 bases to trimming and J lost 3 bases, with 13 bases between them. This chain's CDR3 is CASSRTGKDTGELFF. CDR3 sequence (DNA): TGTGCCAGCAGCCGCACAGGGAAGGACACCGGGGAGCTGTTTTTT.

The rearrangement joins TRBV7-6 to TRBJ2-6; a weak D match, TRBD1 (6 bases). The CDR3 totals 17 residues. Germline lookup yields CDR1 SGHVS and CDR2 FNYEAQ. Trimming took 4 bases from V and 4 from J, leaving 17 bases between them. CDR3 sequence reads: CASSSNLWGLGANVLTF. The CDR3 nucleotides are TGTGCCAGCAGCTCAAACCTGTGGGGGCTAGGGGCCAACGTCCTGACTTTC.

The genes are TRBV4-3 and TRBJ1-6; D is uncertain. CDR3 length equals 12 residues. Germline V gene sequence: CDR1 LGHNA, CDR2 YSLEER. V was shortened by 1 base and J by 14 bases, with 9 bases between the two germline ends. The CDR3 here is CASSQALGSLHF. In nucleotides, the CDR3 is TGCGCCAGCAGCCAAGCTTTGGGGTCCCTCCACTTT.

The chain recombines TRBV5-4 with TRBJ2-1; weak D call: TRBD2 (5 bases). Trimming removed 0 bases at V and 15 bases at J, with 13 bases between. The germline CDR1 and CDR2 sequences are SGHNT and YYREEE (reference sequence). The CDR3 runs 12 residues. For the CDR3, the DNA is TGTGCCAGCAGCTTGGCCGCAGGAGAGGGGTTCTTC. This encodes CASSLAAGEGFF.

The gene calls are TRBV6-5 and TRBJ2-7; 7 bases agree with TRBD1. Germline V gene data show CDR1 as MNHEY and CDR2 as SVGAGI. Germline trimming cut 5 bases from V and 10 bases from J; bases unmatched to any gene: 5. The CDR3 is made up of 11 amino acids. CDR3 sequence: CASSLGTVQYF. The CDR3 nucleotides are TGTGCCAGCAGTCTAGGGACAGTTCAGTACTTC.

The J gene is TRBJ1-4, the V gene TRBV14; tentative D call: TRBD1 (5 bases). The CDR3 is 14 amino acids. The V gene lost 5 bases and the J gene lost 4 bases, with 11 bases spanning the gap. CDR1 and CDR2 from the germline V gene are SGHDN and FVKESK. In DNA, the CDR3 is TGTGCCAGCAGCGGGGGACCGATTAATGAAAAACTGTTTTTT. Its protein product is CASSGGPINEKLFF.

V and J are TRBV28 and TRBJ2-2; 8 bases line up with TRBD1. CDR3 length: 16 amino acids. V was clipped by 6 bases and J by 1 base; unmatched bases: 7. CDR1 is MDHEN, CDR2 SYDVKM, per germline. The DNA for the CDR3 is TGTGCCAGCAGGATTCAGGGGGCTGGGAACACCGGGGAGCTGTTTTTT. It encodes CASRIQGAGNTGELFF.

This clone was counted a single time. J is TRBJ1-5 and V is TRBV6-5; the match to TRBD1 covers 9 bases. CDR3 length: 16 amino acids. From germline, CDR1 is MNHEY and CDR2 SVGAGI. With 0 bases clipped from V and 7 bases from J, the junction kept 7 bases outside the gene matches. The CDR3 protein is CASSYSATGGGQPQHF. DNA for the CDR3: TGTGCCAGCAGTTACTCCGCGACAGGGGGAGGGCAGCCCCAGCATTTT.

The rearrangement uses TRBV30 and TRBJ2-3; 10 positions match TRBD1. The CDR3 sequence is 15 residues long. Losses at the gene ends were 4 bases for V and 9 bases for J; bases not matched to a gene: 13. Looked up from germline, CDR1 is GTSNPN and CDR2 is SVGIG (reference sequence). Here the CDR3 DNA reads TGTGCCTGGAACATAGCGGGACAGGGGTTTTTCACGCAGTATTTT. This translates into CAWNIAGQGFFTQYF.

The chain is built from TRBV25-1 and TRBJ1-1; possibly TRBD1 for D (5 bases). The CDR3 is 13 amino acids. Germline loops: CDR1 MGHDK, CDR2 SYGVNS. V lost 6 bases and J lost 5, with 13 bases in between. The CDR3 sequence: CASSQTRGTEAFF. CDR3 coding DNA: TGTGCCAGCAGCCAAACGAGGGGAACTGAAGCTTTCTTT. Full variable domain (remainder filled in from reference TRBV25-1 and TRBJ1-1): EADIYQTPRYLVIGTGKKITLECSQTMGHDKMYWYQQDPGMELHLIHYSYGVNSTEKGDLSSESTVSRIRTEHFPLTLESARPSHTSQYLCASSQTRGTEAFFGQGTRLTVV.

V and J are TRBV27 and TRBJ2-3; 11 bases align to TRBD2. The V gene's germline CDR1 is MNHEY and CDR2 SMNVEV (reference sequence). V gave up 8 bases and J gave up 0 bases; unmatched junction bases: 10. This CDR3 comprises 17 residues. CDR3 in amino acids: CASVGISGRASTDTQYF. The CDR3 region has the DNA TGTGCCAGCGTAGGAATTAGCGGGAGGGCGAGCACAGATACGCAGTATTTT.

The V and J genes are TRBV27 and TRBJ1-3; a possible D gene is TRBD1 (5 bases). The CDR3 has 18 amino acids. The germline gives CDR1 MNHEY, CDR2 SMNVEV (reference sequence). Trimming took off 5 bases at V and 1 base at J, with 21 bases between the two ends. The CDR3 is CASSPYTGRGSSGNTIYF. The DNA for the CDR3 is TGTGCCAGCAGTCCCTACACGGGGCGAGGGTCTTCTGGAAACACCATATATTTT.

The rearrangement links TRBV21-1 to TRBJ1-1. TRBV21-1 represents a pseudogene. This CDR3 comprises 14 residues. The CDR3 protein is CAGLIKVEGTEAFF. The CDR3 nucleotides read TGTGCAGGCCTCATCAAGGTGGAGGGAACTGAAGCTTTCTTT.

The V call is TRBV10-2, the J call TRBJ2-1, with TRBD2 identical over 14 bases. CDR1 WSHSY and CDR2 SAAADI come from the germline V gene. V trimming: 6 bases; J trimming: 9 bases; junction bases outside the gene matches: 13. This CDR3 is 17 amino acids long. In DNA, the CDR3 is TGCGCCAGCAGCCTCCGACTAGCGGGAGGGCCGTCAAGTGAGCAGTTCTTC. Its translation is CASSLRLAGGPSSEQFF.

The gene calls are TRBV6-4 and TRBJ1-2; tentative D call: TRBD1 (6 bases). The CDR3 contains 14 residues. Germline V lookup: CDR1 MRHNA, CDR2 SNTAGT. V lost 5 bases and J lost 4, with 14 bases in between. CDR3 amino acids: CASSPEQGSYGYTF. As DNA, the CDR3 is TGTGCCAGCAGTCCCGAACAGGGTAGCTATGGCTACACCTTC.